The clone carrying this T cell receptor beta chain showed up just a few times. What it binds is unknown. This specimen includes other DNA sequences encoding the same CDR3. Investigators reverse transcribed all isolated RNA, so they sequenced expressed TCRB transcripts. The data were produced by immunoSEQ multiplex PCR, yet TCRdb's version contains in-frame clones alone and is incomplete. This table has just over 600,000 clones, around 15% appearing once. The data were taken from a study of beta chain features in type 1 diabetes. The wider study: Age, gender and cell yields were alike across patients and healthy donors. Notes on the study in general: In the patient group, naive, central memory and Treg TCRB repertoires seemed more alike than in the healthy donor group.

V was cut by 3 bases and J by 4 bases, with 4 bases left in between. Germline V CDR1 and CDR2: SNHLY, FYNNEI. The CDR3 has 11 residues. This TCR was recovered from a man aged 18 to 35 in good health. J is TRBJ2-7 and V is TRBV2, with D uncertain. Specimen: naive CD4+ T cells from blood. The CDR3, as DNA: TGTGCCAGCAGTGACAGATACGAGCAGTACTTC. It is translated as CASSDRYEQYF.